The 30 T cell receptor beta chains presented below share a single source sample, sequenced in a study of blood T cell repertoires in COVID-19. Profiled with immunoSEQ multiplex PCR; TCRdb holds only in-frame clones, not every one. The sample has roughly 290,000 clones; around 85% are singletons. The sample comprised PBMCs or T cells enriched from blood (not recorded which). The receptors were gathered from a woman aged 30 to 39 who had recovered from COVID-19.

This chain joins TRBV5-1 and TRBJ1-1; 8 nucleotides align to TRBD1. The length of the CDR3 is 13 residues. The germline V gene has CDR1 SGHRS and CDR2 YFSETQ. With 4 bases clipped from V and 3 bases from J, the junction kept 2 bases outside the gene matches. The CDR3 DNA sequence: TGCGCCAGCAGCCCACAGGGGGACACTGAAGCTTTCTTT. Its translation: CASSPQGDTEAFF.

To note about this clone: A read error may produce the germline difference seen at one junction end. Additional DNA sequences in this sample encode the identical CDR3. The chain recombines TRBV7-9 with TRBJ2-7; 13 positions agree with TRBD2. The CDR3 spans 16 residues. CDR1 is SEHNR and CDR2 is FQNEAQ in the germline V gene (reference sequence). The CDR3 region is CASSSPTSGGKYEQYF. The DNA for the CDR3 is TGTGCCAGCAGCAGTCCGACTAGCGGGGGGAAGTACGAGCAATACTTC.

This chain links TRBV3-1 (or the pseudogene TRBV3-2) with TRBJ2-1; TRBD2 aligns across 8 bases. This CDR3 region has 15 residues. Looked up from germline, CDR1 is LGHDT and CDR2 is YNNKEL (reference sequence). V dropped 4 bases and J dropped 3; count of bases not matched to a gene: 5. CDR3 region: CASSPLSGGYNEQFF. The CDR3 DNA is TGTGCCAGCAGCCCCCTCAGCGGGGGCTACAATGAGCAGTTCTTC.

The chain employs TRBV27 and TRBJ2-3, with 11 bases fitting TRBD2. Germline CDR1 MNHEY, CDR2 SMNVEV (reference sequence). V was pared by 3 bases and J by 2 bases, with 7 bases of the junction left unmatched. The CDR3 spans 17 residues. The CDR3 here is CASSFHGTSGFTDTQYF. In DNA form, the CDR3 reads TGTGCCAGCAGTTTCCATGGGACTAGCGGATTCACAGATACGCAGTATTTT.

The J gene is TRBJ1-1, the V gene TRBV19; 9 nucleotides agree with TRBD1. The germline V gene has CDR1 LNHDA and CDR2 SQIVND (reference sequence). The trim removed 9 bases at V and 6 bases at J, leaving 11 bases unmatched. This CDR3 comprises 14 residues. DNA for the CDR3: TGTGCCAGCCGTGACAGGGGGTCCCCCCCTGAAGCTTTCTTT. This encodes CASRDRGSPPEAFF.

The chain combines TRBV21-1 with TRBJ2-6; TRBD1 is the table's D call and was not checked against the DNA. TRBV21-1 corresponds to a pseudogene. The CDR3 covers 17 residues. The CDR3: CASSKRQGTSGANVLTF. The CDR3 coding sequence is TGTGCCAGCAGCAAAAGACAGGGTACATCTGGGGCCAACGTCCTGACTTTC.

CDR3 coding DNA: TGTGCCAGCAGCCGCCGGGACAGGGGATTTGAGCAGTACTTC. It yields the protein CASSRRDRGFEQYF. The gene calls are TRBV5-6 and TRBJ2-7; 10 nucleotides match TRBD1. CDR1 and CDR2 from the germline V gene are SGHDT and YYEEEE. The V and J ends lost 4 bases and 7 bases, in that order; junction bases with no gene match: 8. The CDR3 loop spans 14 amino acids.

The chain carries TRBV4-2 and TRBJ2-3; TRBD2 might be the D (6 bases). The V end was cut by 2 bases, the J end by 2 bases, with 23 bases between. The CDR3 is 19 amino acids. CDR1 is LGHNA, CDR2 YNFKEQ, per germline. CDR3 DNA sequence: TGTGCCAGCAGCCAACTGTTGATGAGCGGGCAAACAGACACAGATACGCAGTATTTT. Translation: CASSQLLMSGQTDTDTQYF.

This clone was detected a few times. The chain recombines TRBV28 with TRBJ2-1; D is perhaps TRBD2 (5 bases). CDR3 length: 16 residues. Germline lookup yields CDR1 MDHEN and CDR2 SYDVKM. Trimming took off 7 bases at V and 5 bases at J, with 21 bases between the two ends. CDR3 nucleotide sequence: TGTGCCAGCACCGAAGTTCTGAGGGCACGGAACAATGAGCAGTTCTTC. Translating it yields CASTEVLRARNNEQFF.

V and J are TRBV3-1 (or the pseudogene TRBV3-2) and TRBJ1-1; no clear D. The CDR3 runs to 13 residues. Germline loops: CDR1 LGHDT, CDR2 YNNKEL (reference sequence). Trimming removed 4 bases at V and 2 bases at J, with 8 bases between. The CDR3: CASSLTANTEAFF. The CDR3 nucleotides are TGTGCCAGCAGCCTAACAGCAAACACTGAAGCTTTCTTT.

V and J are TRBV15 and TRBJ2-5; weak D call: TRBD2 (6 bases). CDR1 and CDR2 (germline): LNHNV, YYDKDF (reference sequence). The CDR3 consists of 20 residues. V lost 0 bases, J lost 5 bases, and 28 bases lay in between. Written as DNA, the CDR3 is TGTGCCACCAGCAGAGATTCCTTGACAGCCTACCGACCTCGGGGGGAGACCCAGTACTTC. Protein sequence: CATSRDSLTAYRPRGETQYF. The full variable domain, completed using reference TRBV15 and TRBJ2-5, is DAMVIQNPRYQVTQFGKPVTLSCSQTLNHNVMYWYQQKSSQAPKLLFHYYDKDFNNEADTPDNFQSRRPNTSFCFLDIRSPGLGDTAMYLCATSRDSLTAYRPRGETQYFGPGTRLLVL.

The count of this clone is one. This sequence joins TRBV7-2 and TRBJ1-4; 7 bases fit TRBD1. The CDR3 contains 17 residues. Germline loops: CDR1 SGHTA, CDR2 FQGNSA. V shed 5 bases, J shed 3 bases, and the junction held 12 bases outside the gene matches. The CDR3, as DNA: TGTGCCAGCAGCCAGAACATGGGACAGCCGTCTAATGAAAAACTGTTTTTT. This translates into CASSQNMGQPSNEKLFF.

This chain uses TRBV7-2 with TRBJ2-5; 8 bases are shared with TRBD2. In germline, CDR1 is SGHTA, CDR2 FQGNSA. J was trimmed by 7 bases and V by 3 bases; bases with no gene match: 7. The CDR3 has 14 residues. The DNA of the CDR3 is TGTGCCAGCAGCTTGAGGACTAGCTGGCGGACCCAGTACTTC. It specifies CASSLRTSWRTQYF.

The rearrangement uses TRBV6-2 or TRBV6-3 and TRBJ1-1, with D tentatively TRBD1 (5 bases). Between the trimmed V and J ends, which lost 3 bases and 4 bases, there was a span of 15 bases. The CDR3 contains 15 residues. Germline V gives CDR1 MNHEY, CDR2 SVGEGT. The CDR3 DNA reads as TGTGCCAGCAGTTATGGAGGGGCCATCAGCACTGAAGCTTTCTTT. It specifies CASSYGGAISTEAFF.

The chain is built from TRBV7-8 and TRBJ2-2; TRBD2 aligns across 11 bases. V gave up 3 bases and J gave up 8 bases; unmatched junction bases: 5. Per germline, CDR1 SGHVS and CDR2 FQNEAQ. The CDR3 spans 15 residues. This chain's CDR3 is CASSFSGGGAGELFF. The DNA for the CDR3 is TGTGCCAGCAGCTTTAGCGGGGGGGGTGCGGGGGAGCTGTTTTTT.

This rearrangement joins TRBV28 to TRBJ2-4; 7 bases line up with TRBD1. The CDR3 loop spans 15 amino acids. Germline lookup yields CDR1 MDHEN and CDR2 SYDVKM. Trimming at V came to 3 bases and at J to 11 bases, leaving 13 bases not matched to a gene. The CDR3: CASSLPATGRSLQYF. The CDR3 nucleotides read TGTGCCAGCAGTTTGCCCGCGACAGGGCGAAGCCTTCAGTACTTC.

The chain joins TRBV3-1 (or the pseudogene TRBV3-2) to TRBJ1-1; no reliable D call. CDR3 size: 14 residues. Germline V gene sequence: CDR1 LGHDT, CDR2 YNNKEL (reference sequence). The V end was cut by 3 bases, the J end by 4 bases, with 12 bases between. DNA for the CDR3: TGTGCCAGCAGCCATACGGTACGAGCCACTGAAGCTTTCTTT. It codes for CASSHTVRATEAFF.

This clone has just a few counts. The chain employs TRBV5-6 and TRBJ2-2; 10 bases agree with TRBD2. The V and J ends lost 3 bases and 7 bases, in that order; junction bases with no gene match: 12. CDR1 is SGHDT and CDR2 is YYEEEE in the germline V gene. The CDR3 runs to 17 residues. The CDR3 DNA reads TGTGCCAGCAGCTCCCTGGATGGGACTAGCGATGTCGGGGAGCTGTTTTTT. Encoded protein: CASSSLDGTSDVGELFF.

The rearrangement links TRBV7-3 to TRBJ1-2, with D tentatively TRBD1 (5 bases). Trimming left V 4 bases short and J 6 bases short, with 21 bases between. This CDR3 region has 16 residues. Germline V lookup: CDR1 SGHTA, CDR2 FQGTGA. The CDR3 loop reads CASSSRPRVGLDGYTF. The CDR3 bases are TGTGCCAGCAGCTCGAGACCCAGGGTCGGGTTGGATGGCTACACCTTC.

A few counts support this clone. V usage is TRBV11-2 and J usage is TRBJ1-6; 10 positions match TRBD1. CDR3 size: 14 residues. With 2 bases clipped from V and 10 bases from J, the junction kept 2 bases outside the gene matches. Germline V gene sequence: CDR1 SGHAT, CDR2 FQNNGV. Here the CDR3 reads CASSLQGQGSPLHF. As DNA, the CDR3 is TGTGCCAGCAGCTTACAGGGACAGGGGTCACCCCTCCACTTT.

This clone was seen only a few times. The chain links TRBV2 to TRBJ2-1; perhaps TRBD2 as D (5 bases). V lost 3 bases to trimming and J lost 5 bases, with 17 bases between them. CDR3 length equals 16 residues. In germline, CDR1 is SNHLY, CDR2 FYNNEI. The chain's CDR3 is CASSEFMREIDNEQFF. Here the CDR3 DNA reads TGTGCCAGCAGTGAGTTTATGAGGGAGATTGACAATGAGCAGTTCTTC.

The chain carries TRBV7-2 and TRBJ2-4; TRBD2 is a possible D gene (6 bases). V lost 8 bases to trimming and J lost 1 base, with 15 bases between them. Germline V gene data show CDR1 as SGHTA and CDR2 as FQGNSA. CDR3 size: 15 residues. CDR3 sequence reads: CASGDLGGAKNIQYF. CDR3 DNA: TGTGCCAGCGGGGACCTTGGAGGGGCCAAAAACATTCAGTACTTC.

This rearrangement joins TRBV28 to TRBJ1-5; D uncertain. The CDR3 covers 12 residues. Germline CDR1 and CDR2: MDHEN and SYDVKM. V lost 2 bases and J 9 bases, leaving 8 bases between the germline ends. DNA of the CDR3: TGTGCCAGCAGTTTAGAGAACCGGCCCCAGCATTTT. Its protein product is CASSLENRPQHF.

The rearrangement joins TRBV7-9 to TRBJ2-1; 13 bases line up with TRBD2. The germline V gene encodes CDR1 SEHNR and CDR2 FQNEAQ (reference sequence). With 1 base clipped from V and 6 bases from J, the junction kept 12 bases outside the gene matches. The length of the CDR3 is 19 residues. This chain's CDR3 is CASSLVELAGGPWSNEQFF. DNA for the CDR3: TGTGCCAGCAGCTTAGTAGAACTAGCGGGGGGGCCATGGAGCAATGAGCAGTTCTTC.

This clone was counted only a few times. As DNA, the CDR3 is TGTGCCTGGAGTATAGACACCAACTACGAGCAGTACTTC. Translation gives CAWSIDTNYEQYF. The chain has TRBV30 and TRBJ2-7, with D unresolved. Germline V lookup: CDR1 GTSNPN, CDR2 SVGIG (reference sequence). The length of the CDR3 is 13 residues. V was shortened by 2 bases and J by 3 bases, with 11 bases between the two germline ends. Complete variable domain (other parts from reference TRBV30 and TRBJ2-7): SQTIHQWPATLVQPVGSPLSLECTVEGTSNPNLYWYRQAAGRGLQLLFYSVGIGQISSEVPQNLSASRPQDRQFILSSKKLLLSDSGFYLCAWSIDTNYEQYFGPGTRLTVT.

The genes are TRBV10-3 and TRBJ1-2; D remains ambiguous. The CDR3 spans 13 residues. Germline values: CDR1 ENHRY, CDR2 SYGVKD. The V gene lost 6 bases and the J gene lost 0 bases, with 8 bases spanning the gap. As DNA, the CDR3 is TGTGCCATCAGCGAAGCCTCTAACTATGGCTACACCTTC. Amino acid sequence: CAISEASNYGYTF.

This chain uses TRBV5-1 with TRBJ2-7, with 7 bases fitting TRBD2. The V gene end was trimmed by 1 base and the J gene end by 0 bases; junction bases not matched to a gene: 13. This CDR3 is 18 amino acids long. Germline CDR1 reads SGHRS; CDR2 reads YFSETQ. The CDR3: CASSLSPQLGGTSYEQYF. The CDR3 nucleotides read TGCGCCAGCAGCTTGTCCCCCCAGCTGGGAGGGACCTCCTACGAGCAGTACTTC.

CDR3 amino acids: CASAGTALYF. CDR3 in DNA: TGTGCCAGCGCCGGGACAGCACTGTACTTC. V gene TRBV10-3 combines with J gene TRBJ2-7, with 7 bases fitting TRBD1. The CDR3 has 10 residues. Per germline, CDR1 ENHRY and CDR2 SYGVKD. V gave up 10 bases and J gave up 12 bases; unmatched junction bases: 9.

This clone appeared a single time. J is TRBJ2-1 and V is TRBV6-2 or TRBV6-3; 11 positions match TRBD2. This CDR3 comprises 17 residues. From germline, CDR1 is MNHEY and CDR2 SVGEGT. V lost 0 bases, J lost 3 bases, and 4 bases stayed unmatched. The CDR3 reads CASSYSRLAGYYNEQFF. CDR3 DNA: TGTGCCAGCAGTTACTCGAGACTAGCGGGGTACTACAATGAGCAGTTCTTC.

V is TRBV5-4 and J is TRBJ1-1, with 8 bases matching TRBD1. J lost 1 base, V lost 3 bases, and 8 bases had no gene match. The CDR3 is made up of 16 amino acids. The germline V gene encodes CDR1 SGHNT and CDR2 YYREEE (reference sequence). The CDR3 nucleotides are TGTGCCAGCAGCTCCGGACAGGGCTTTAAGAACACTGAAGCTTTCTTT. As protein: CASSSGQGFKNTEAFF.